A selection of T cell receptor beta chains follows, all from one sample in a study of vaccination and CD4 T cells after COVID-19. These receptors' antigens are unknown. MiXCR, run by TCRdb on the PCR reads, gives a single entry per CDR3 protein. The sample contains more than 9,000 distinct CDR3 sequences, roughly 50% of which appear only once. Material for sequencing was CD4+ T cells from blood, cultured in vitro. These receptors were collected from a human donor who had recovered from COVID-19. The CDR3 runs from the conserved cysteine through the conserved F or W. The order of the fields is D gene, clone size, J gene, V gene, CDR3 protein, CDR3 DNA. The D gene is left open where the match is weak. The size entry is marked missing in some rows and otherwise reads once, few, many or a size class.

D gene: .; clone size: .; J gene: TRBJ2-2; V gene: TRBV18; CDR3 protein: CASSSEGTGELFF; CDR3 DNA: TGTGCCAGCTCATCGGAGGGCACCGGGGAGCTGTTTTTT
D gene: .; clone size: .; J gene: TRBJ2-1; V gene: TRBV11-3; CDR3 protein: CASRLGGVIGNEQFF; CDR3 DNA: TGTGCCAGCAGACTAGGAGGAGTTATAGGGAATGAGCAGTTCTTC
D gene: TRBD1; clone size: .; J gene: TRBJ1-5; V gene: TRBV19; CDR3 protein: CASSPQGSQPQHF; CDR3 DNA: TGTGCCAGTAGTCCACAGGGGAGTCAGCCCCAGCATTTT
D gene: .; clone size: .; J gene: TRBJ2-5; V gene: TRBV11-2; CDR3 protein: CASSLVVQETQYF; CDR3 DNA: TGTGCCAGCAGCTTAGTAGTCCAAGAGACCCAGTACTTC
D gene: .; clone size: .; J gene: TRBJ1-5; V gene: TRBV11-3; CDR3 protein: CASSLGSNQPQHF; CDR3 DNA: TGTGCCAGCAGCTTGGGTAGCAATCAGCCCCAGCATTTT
D gene: .; clone size: few; J gene: TRBJ2-3; V gene: TRBV7-9; CDR3 protein: CASSTGGPTDTQYF; CDR3 DNA: TGTGCCAGCAGCACCGGGGGCCCGACAGATACGCAGTATTTT
D gene: .; clone size: once; J gene: TRBJ2-7; V gene: TRBV12-5; CDR3 protein: CASGLATGTNEQYF; CDR3 DNA: TGTGCTAGTGGTTTGGCTACCGGGACAAACGAGCAGTACTTC
D gene: TRBD1; clone size: .; J gene: TRBJ1-1; V gene: TRBV20-1; CDR3 protein: CSAETRTGEAFF; CDR3 DNA: TGCAGTGCTGAAACTAGGACAGGAGAAGCTTTCTTT
D gene: .; clone size: .; J gene: TRBJ1-3; V gene: TRBV9; CDR3 protein: CASSVDPSGNTIYF; CDR3 DNA: TGTGCCAGCAGCGTAGACCCCTCTGGAAACACCATATATTTT
D gene: .; clone size: few; J gene: TRBJ2-7; V gene: TRBV7-2; CDR3 protein: CASSLALTTTSDYEQYF; CDR3 DNA: TGTGCCAGCAGCTTAGCCCTGACCACAACTAGTGATTACGAGCAGTACTTC
D gene: TRBD2; clone size: few; J gene: TRBJ2-5; V gene: TRBV12-3/TRBV12-4; CDR3 protein: CASSYAPSGSETQYF; CDR3 DNA: TGTGCCAGCAGTTATGCCCCGAGCGGGAGCGAGACCCAGTACTTC
D gene: .; clone size: .; J gene: TRBJ2-4; V gene: TRBV7-3; CDR3 protein: CASSLSGGQNNIQYF; CDR3 DNA: TGTGCCAGCAGCTTGAGTGGGGGGCAGAATAACATTCAGTACTTC
D gene: TRBD1; clone size: few; J gene: TRBJ2-7; V gene: TRBV19; CDR3 protein: CASSDRENEQYF; CDR3 DNA: TGTGCCAGTAGCGACAGGGAAAACGAGCAGTACTTC
D gene: TRBD2; clone size: once; J gene: TRBJ2-3; V gene: TRBV20-1; CDR3 protein: CSAGGGERSYTDTQYF; CDR3 DNA: TGCAGTGCTGGGGGGGGAGAGCGGAGTTACACAGATACGCAGTATTTT